This T cell receptor beta chain was observed in a study of cytomegalovirus exposure and HLA in healthy donors. Use of 60 Vbeta and 13 Jbeta primers characterized the PCR. Here immunoSEQ multiplex PCR was the method, and the copy in TCRdb shows in-frame clones only, minus some. The profile covers under 70,000 clones, with about 73% appearing a single time and roughly a fifth taken by the ten largest. The study's findings and limits: The sole available immune exposure information was CMV serostatus. For presence/absence analyses, sequencing depth was assumed to be roughly uniform across donors. Later analysis found that TCR beta chains associated with HLA were more clonally expanded than other, equally common chains.

From germline, CDR1 is SGHTA and CDR2 FQGNSA. The length of the CDR3 is 13 residues. With 5 bases removed from V and 2 bases from J, the gap between germline ends came to 8 bases. Points on this clone: Its antigen is currently unknown.

The chain couples TRBV7-2 to TRBJ2-3; unclear D gene. The sequence came from a woman aged 55-70 years in good health and CMV-seropositive. The source material was PBMCs. The CDR3 region is CASSPEHTDTQYF. The DNA for the CDR3 is TGTGCCAGCAGCCCCGAGCACACAGATACGCAGTATTTT.